What follows are 7 T cell receptor beta chains derived from one specimen sequenced in a study of tumor and adjacent non-tumor tissue in lung cancer. RNA was extracted from bulk tissue without any cell sorting. The normal lung tissue was taken more than 3 cm from the tumor edge. The library came from three nested PCR rounds adapted from ARM-PCR protocols. TCRdb itself ran the multiplex PCR reads through MiXCR, one entry per CDR3 protein. The sample contains some 73,000 distinct CDR3 sequences, roughly 80% of which appear only once. Specimen: distant non-tumor lung tissue. These receptors originate from a man aged 55-75 years with non-small cell lung cancer.

This clonotype has just one count. Germline and junction disagree at one end, which may indicate a read error. The rearrangement joins TRBV6-5 to TRBJ2-6, with TRBD2 matching over 10 bases. The germline CDR1 and CDR2 sequences are MNHEY and SVGAGI. CDR3 length equals 17 residues. The CDR3 DNA is TGTGCCAGCAGCCTAGCGGGAGCCAGCTCTGGGACCAACGTCATGAGTTTC. This encodes CASSLAGASSGTNVMSF.

Concerning this clonotype itself: The junction departs from germline at one end; a sequencing error may be responsible. The V and J genes are TRBV11-1 and TRBJ2-5, with 8 bases aligning to TRBD1. The germline V gene has CDR1 SGHAT and CDR2 FQDESV (reference sequence). The CDR3 is made up of 13 amino acids. The CDR3 spells CASSLATGETQHF. The CDR3 coding sequence is TGTGCCAGCAGCTTAGCGACAGGGGAGACCCAGCACTTC.

About this clonotype: A read error may produce the germline difference seen at one junction end. V gene TRBV6-5 combines with J gene TRBJ2-6; 10 bases match TRBD2. The CDR3 covers 17 residues. Germline V gives CDR1 MNHEY, CDR2 SVGAGI. CDR3: CASSLAGANSEANVMTF. CDR3 bases: TGTGCCAGCAGCCTAGCGGGAGCCAACTCTGAGGCCAACGTCATGACTTTC.

This clonotype appeared a single time. At one boundary the junction diverges from the germline segment, which might be a read error. The V and J genes are TRBV5-4 and TRBJ1-1; weak D call: TRBD1 (5 bases). Looked up from germline, CDR1 is SGHNT and CDR2 is YYREEE (reference sequence). This CDR3 has 13 residues. The CDR3 sequence is CASSFAGVAEAFF. For the CDR3, the DNA is TGTGCCAGTAGCTTTGCGGGGGTGGCTGAAGCTTTCTTT. The complete variable domain, with remaining parts taken from reference TRBV5-4 and TRBJ1-1, reads ETGVTQSPTHLIKTRGQQVTLRCSSQSGHNTVSWYQQALGQGPQFIFQYYREEENGRGNFPPRFSGLQFPNYSSELNVNALELDDSALYLCASSFAGVAEAFFGQGTRLTVV.

A word on this clonotype: The junction differs from germline at one of its ends, possibly a read error. The rearrangement joins TRBV20-1 to TRBJ2-1; D might be TRBD2 (5 bases). In germline, CDR1 is DFQATT, CDR2 SNEGSKA (reference sequence). CDR3 size: 15 residues. CDR3 region: CGARGQAASYNEQFF. The CDR3 DNA reads as TGCGGTGCTAGAGGGCAGGCAGCCTCCTACAATGAGCAGTTCTTC.

A remark on this clonotype: One junction end does not reproduce the germline sequence, and a read error may be involved. The rearrangement joins TRBV11-1 to TRBJ2-3; 10 nucleotides agree with TRBD2. The germline CDR1 and CDR2 sequences are SGHAT and FQDESV (reference sequence). The CDR3 consists of 15 residues. CDR3: CASSLRTSGTETQYF. The CDR3 region has the DNA TGTGCCAGCAGCTTACGGACTAGCGGCACAGAAACGCAGTATTTT.

Notes on this clonotype: It is likely a read error, because the conserved phenylalanine at the end of the CDR3 is missing. J is TRBJ1-1 and V is TRBV12-3 or TRBV12-4; 10 bases are shared with TRBD1. The CDR3 runs to 17 residues. This chain's CDR3 is CTSSITTTGGMNTDAFY. The CDR3 DNA reads as TGTACCAGCAGCATAACTACGACAGGGGGCATGAACACTGATGCTTTCTAT.